What follows are 26 T cell receptor beta chains derived from one specimen sequenced in a study of CD8 T cells in ankylosing spondylitis. TCRdb fed the 5' RACE reads into MiXCR, producing one record per CDR3 protein. This sample has more than 200,000 distinct CDR3 sequences, with 20% to 30% found just once. The sample consisted of blood, either unsorted or a sorted T cell fraction (not recorded which). These receptors were obtained from a male donor with ankylosing spondylitis or in good health (not recorded which).

This clonotype has at least ten counts. J is TRBJ2-1 and V is TRBV12-3 or TRBV12-4; 11 bases map to TRBD2. CDR3 length: 15 residues. The J segment lost 2 bases and the V segment lost 5 bases, leaving 2 bases of the junction unmatched. The CDR3 nucleotides are TGTGCCAGCAGTCGTAGCGGGGGGGCCTACAATGAGCAGTTCTTC. Its translation: CASSRSGGAYNEQFF.

This clonotype was counted ten times or more. The chain has TRBV9 and TRBJ2-7, with TRBD2 identical over 8 bases. The CDR3 spans 15 residues. V dropped 0 bases and J dropped 2; count of bases not matched to a gene: 4. The germline V gene encodes CDR1 SGDLS and CDR2 YYNGEE. The CDR3 nucleotides are TGTGCCAGCAGCGTAGATGCGGGGGGAACCTACGAGCAGTACTTC. Its translation: CASSVDAGGTYEQYF.

V gene TRBV15 combines with J gene TRBJ2-5; D is unresolved. The V gene lost 5 bases and the J gene lost 4 bases, with 8 bases spanning the gap. The germline V gene encodes CDR1 LNHNV and CDR2 YYDKDF (reference sequence). The CDR3 has 12 amino acids. CDR3 loop: CATSGRRETQYF. Written as DNA, the CDR3 is TGTGCCACCAGCGGCAGGAGAGAGACCCAGTACTTC.

This sequence joins TRBV10-2 and TRBJ2-5; D might be TRBD1 (6 bases). The ends were cut back, 5 bases at V and 0 bases at J, with 10 bases in the middle. This CDR3 region has 14 residues. In germline, CDR1 is WSHSY, CDR2 SAAADI. This CDR3 is CASSQGSNQETQYF. The CDR3 region has the DNA TGCGCCAGCAGTCAGGGGTCAAACCAAGAGACCCAGTACTTC.

A few counts support this clonotype. The chain carries TRBV10-3 and TRBJ1-2; D gene unclear. The CDR3 runs 13 residues. Trimming cost V 3 bases and J 8 bases, with 13 bases left between them. Germline values: CDR1 ENHRY, CDR2 SYGVKD. As DNA, the CDR3 is TGTGCCATCAGTGATGCAGGTTCCTCGGGCTACACCTTC. The encoded protein is CAISDAGSSGYTF.

This chain joins TRBV10-3 and TRBJ1-4; 8 nucleotides align to TRBD1. The CDR3 extends over 14 amino acids. From germline, CDR1 is ENHRY and CDR2 SYGVKD. V lost 10 bases and J lost 4; bases outside the gene matches: 8. The CDR3 loop reads CATATDRGNEKLFF. In DNA form, the CDR3 reads TGTGCCACCGCTACTGACAGGGGTAATGAAAAACTGTTTTTT.

This clonotype has just a few counts. The chain carries TRBV10-3 and TRBJ2-7; no firm D call. Trimming pared 3 bases from V and 6 bases from J, leaving 6 bases between. Germline-derived CDR1 and CDR2 are ENHRY and SYGVKD. This CDR3 has 11 amino acids. CDR3 in DNA: TGTGCCATCAGTGAAGATGCCGAGCAGTACTTC. Amino acids: CAISEDAEQYF.

The rearrangement joins TRBV10-3 to TRBJ2-3; 9 nucleotides align to TRBD2. Germline CDR1 reads ENHRY; CDR2 reads SYGVKD. The V and J ends lost 6 bases and 2 bases, in that order; junction bases with no gene match: 6. The CDR3 sequence is 15 residues long. The CDR3 sequence is CAISQTSGYTDTQYF. The CDR3 DNA sequence: TGTGCCATCAGCCAGACTAGCGGCTACACAGATACGCAGTATTTT.

The sample holds a few counts of this clonotype. This chain links TRBV29-1 with TRBJ2-3; unclear D gene. V lost 6 bases to trimming and J lost 1 base, with 26 bases between them. Germline V gene data show CDR1 as SQVTM and CDR2 as ANQGSEA. This CDR3 comprises 18 residues. In DNA, the CDR3 is TGCAGCGTATTGAGGCCTCGGCAGGCATATATCGGCACAGATACGCAGTATTTT. Its protein product is CSVLRPRQAYIGTDTQYF.

The rearrangement joins TRBV6-1 to TRBJ1-5, with a weak D call TRBD1 (5 bases). This CDR3 has 14 residues. CDR1 and CDR2 (germline): MNHNS, SASEGT. The ends were cut back, 6 bases at V and 6 bases at J, with 15 bases in the middle. CDR3 DNA sequence: TGTGCCAGCAGCCCCGGACAAGCGGGTCAGCCCCAGCATTTT. Its protein product is CASSPGQAGQPQHF.

This clonotype was counted many times. The rearrangement joins TRBV29-1 to TRBJ2-1; 8 nucleotides match TRBD2. V shed 4 bases, J shed 7 bases, and the junction held 9 bases outside the gene matches. Germline CDR1 reads SQVTM; CDR2 reads ANQGSEA. The CDR3 consists of 14 residues. The CDR3: CSVGYRLATNEQFF. The CDR3 coding sequence is TGCAGCGTTGGTTATCGACTAGCGACTAATGAGCAGTTCTTC.

This rearrangement joins TRBV12-3 or TRBV12-4 to TRBJ2-3, with D tentatively TRBD1 or TRBD2 (5 bases each). CDR3 length: 16 residues. Trimming took off 4 bases at V and 2 bases at J, with 16 bases between the two ends. CDR3 bases: TGTGCCAGCAGTTCCGGGGCAGGGATAACCACAGATACGCAGTATTTT. It codes for CASSSGAGITTDTQYF.

The rearrangement uses TRBV10-3 and TRBJ2-5, with D perhaps given as TRBD1 or TRBD2 (5 bases each). Germline CDR1 ENHRY, CDR2 SYGVKD. V lost 10 bases and J lost 2, with 11 bases in between. The CDR3 covers 12 residues. This chain's CDR3 is CATGREQETQYF. The CDR3 nucleotides are TGTGCCACGGGACGGGAACAAGAGACCCAGTACTTC.

With regard to this clonotype: Mismatch with germline at one junction end may stem from a read error. The J gene is TRBJ2-7, the V gene TRBV7-2, with D possibly TRBD2 on 5 matching bases. The CDR3 loop spans 14 amino acids. Germline V gives CDR1 SGHTA, CDR2 FQGNSA. CDR3 region: CASSLAGYSYEQYF. DNA for the CDR3: TGTGCCAGCAGCCTAGCCGGATACTCCTACGAGCAGTACTTC.

The V gene is TRBV20-1, the J gene TRBJ1-1; 7 nucleotides line up with TRBD1. Per the germline V gene, CDR1 is DFQATT and CDR2 is SNEGSKA (reference sequence). The ends lost 0 bases at V and 5 bases at J; junction bases unmatched: 6. CDR3 length: 14 residues. The DNA of the CDR3 is TGCAGTGCTAGAGAGACCCAGGACAGGACTGAAGCTTTCTTT. This codes for CSARETQDRTEAFF.

The sample holds a few counts of this clonotype. J is TRBJ2-3 and V is TRBV20-1; TRBD2 matches 11 bases. The germline V gene encodes CDR1 DFQATT and CDR2 SNEGSKA (reference sequence). The CDR3 is 17 residues long. Trimming cost V 7 bases and J 6 bases; bases outside gene matches: 18. CDR3 amino acids: CSVTSGAETGDMDTQYF. The CDR3 region has the DNA TGCAGTGTGACTAGCGGGGCCGAAACGGGGGATATGGATACGCAGTATTTT.

This clonotype was counted a few times. The rearrangement uses TRBV25-1 and TRBJ2-5; D gene unclear. V dropped 6 bases and J dropped 1 base, with 12 bases sitting between them. Germline loops: CDR1 MGHDK, CDR2 SYGVNS. This CDR3 region has 14 residues. CDR3 sequence reads: CASSAPTIQETQYF. CDR3 bases: TGTGCCAGCAGCGCCCCAACGATCCAAGAGACCCAGTACTTC. The full variable domain, completed using reference TRBV25-1 and TRBJ2-5, is EADIYQTPRYLVIGTGKKITLECSQTMGHDKMYWYQQDPGMELHLIHYSYGVNSTEKGDLSSESTVSRIRTEHFPLTLESARPSHTSQYLCASSAPTIQETQYFGPGTRLLVL.

The genes are TRBV20-1 and TRBJ2-2; D is perhaps TRBD1 or TRBD2 (7 bases each). V was clipped by 6 bases and J by 4 bases, with 27 bases between them. The CDR3 totals 18 residues. Germline V gene lookup returns CDR1 DFQATT and CDR2 SNEGSKA (reference sequence). The DNA of the CDR3 is TGCAGTGCCCCGTCCCCAATGGGAGGGGGCGCGGGCACCGGGGAGCTGTTTTTT. Its protein product is CSAPSPMGGGAGTGELFF.

The chain combines TRBV5-4 with TRBJ2-7; a possible D gene is TRBD1 (6 bases). Per germline, CDR1 SGHNT and CDR2 YYREEE (reference sequence). The CDR3 spans 13 residues. V was cut by 4 bases and J by 5 bases, with 13 bases left in between. The CDR3 DNA reads as TGTGCCAGCAGCCCACTAGAGGGGGACGAGCAGTACTTC. Amino acids: CASSPLEGDEQYF.

This clonotype was detected only a few times. The chain couples TRBV29-1 to TRBJ2-1; unclear D gene. V was trimmed by 7 bases and J by 9 bases, leaving 10 bases between them. There are 10 residues in the CDR3. Germline CDR1 is SQVTM and CDR2 is ANQGSEA. CDR3 loop: CSALVTEQFF. DNA of the CDR3: TGCAGCGCCCTAGTAACTGAGCAGTTCTTC.

There are a few counts of this clonotype. The chain carries TRBV3-1 and TRBJ1-2; 10 bases are shared with TRBD1. J gave up 6 bases and V 0 bases, and 7 bases lay outside the gene matches. CDR1 is LGHDT and CDR2 is YNNKEL in the germline V gene (reference sequence). The CDR3 runs to 16 residues. This CDR3 is CASSQDTGTGEHGYTF. The CDR3 nucleotides read TGTGCCAGCAGCCAAGATACCGGGACAGGGGAACATGGCTACACCTTC.

The rearrangement uses TRBV12-3 or TRBV12-4 and TRBJ1-1; possible D gene TRBD1, 5 bases. The CDR3 runs to 13 residues. The V gene lost 7 bases and the J gene lost 1 base, with 10 bases spanning the gap. CDR3 residues: CASTGAGNTEAFF. DNA of the CDR3: TGTGCCAGCACCGGGGCAGGGAACACTGAAGCTTTCTTT.

This clonotype was detected many times. The V and J genes are TRBV20-1 and TRBJ2-5; no reliable D call. V lost 5 bases and J lost 0, with 7 bases in between. The germline CDR1 and CDR2 sequences are DFQATT and SNEGSKA (reference sequence). CDR3 length: 12 amino acids. In DNA, the CDR3 is TGCAGTGCTCCTGCGGACCAAGAGACCCAGTACTTC. Translation gives CSAPADQETQYF.

The chain uses TRBV7-2 and TRBJ2-1, with TRBD2 matching over 7 bases. CDR1 is SGHTA and CDR2 is FQGNSA in the germline V gene. With V trimmed by 0 bases and J by 5 bases, 7 bases remained unmatched. CDR3 length: 16 residues. CDR3 DNA sequence: TGTGCCAGCAGCTTAGCTCGCGGGGGAACTAACAATGAGCAGTTCTTC. Encoded protein: CASSLARGGTNNEQFF.

V gene TRBV7-9 combines with J gene TRBJ2-1; 7 nucleotides align to TRBD2. The germline V gene encodes CDR1 SEHNR and CDR2 FQNEAQ (reference sequence). The CDR3 runs 12 residues. V lost 0 bases, J lost 13 bases, and 3 bases stayed unmatched. The chain's CDR3 is CASSLAGTTQFF. DNA of the CDR3: TGTGCCAGCAGCTTAGCCGGGACTACCCAGTTCTTC.

This chain joins TRBV12-5 and TRBJ2-1; D could derive from TRBD1 or TRBD2 (6 bases each). Between the trimmed V and J ends, which lost 4 bases and 0 bases, there was a span of 16 bases. Germline values: CDR1 LGHNT, CDR2 FRNRAP. The CDR3 extends over 17 amino acids. CDR3 residues: CASGWGLAWSSYNEQFF. CDR3 nucleotide sequence: TGTGCTAGTGGTTGGGGGCTAGCGTGGAGCTCCTACAATGAGCAGTTCTTC.